A selection of T cell receptor beta chains follows, all from one sample in a study of OX40 agonist ivuxolimab in advanced cancers. Data came from immunoSEQ multiplex PCR; TCRdb stores just in-frame clones and leaves some out. The table lists under 45,000 clones, 80% to 90% of them singletons. The sample was CD4+ or CD8+ T cells sorted from blood, taken in a trial of the OX40 agonist ivuxolimab. The origin of the receptors is an adult with an advanced solid tumor such as melanoma, head and neck, liver or kidney cancer. The CDR3 runs from the conserved cysteine through the conserved F or W. A D gene is named only where the DNA matches it firmly. For some rows the clone size is stated as once, few or many, or as a class when expanded; others skip it.

cdr3_aa cdr3_nt v_call d_call clone_size j_call
CASRQGEGNYGYTF TGTGCCAGCAGGCAGGGAGAGGGTAACTATGGCTACACCTTC TRBV5-5 - - TRBJ1-2
CASSARDRGRGEQFF TGTGCCAGCAGCGCCCGGGACAGGGGGAGGGGTGAGCAGTTCTTC TRBV9 TRBD1 - TRBJ2-1
CASSLEGELFF TGCGCCAGCAGCTTGGAGGGGGAGCTGTTTTTT TRBV5-1 - - TRBJ2-2
CASSLSGNRVLFF TGTGCCAGCAGCTTGTCGGGGAATCGGGTCCTGTTTTTT TRBV5-6 - few TRBJ2-2
CASSLEQGGNYEQYF TGCGCCAGCAGCCTCGAACAGGGAGGTAACTACGAGCAGTACTTC TRBV5-1 - - TRBJ2-7
CASSPGTPEETQYF TGCGCCAGCAGTCCCGGGACTCCCGAAGAGACCCAGTACTTC TRBV5-1 - - TRBJ2-5
CASHTGGGSQETQYF TGTGCCAGCCATACGGGTGGCGGGAGCCAAGAGACCCAGTACTTC TRBV7-2 TRBD2 - TRBJ2-5
CANKQLLAGDPTDTQYF TGTGCCAACAAACAGCTTTTAGCGGGAGATCCTACAGATACGCAGTATTTT TRBV27 TRBD2 - TRBJ2-3
CASSLDSANYGYTF TGTGCCAGCAGCTTAGATTCAGCTAACTATGGCTACACCTTC TRBV5-4 - - TRBJ1-2
CSGTEYYGYTF TGCAGCGGGACGGAATACTATGGCTACACCTTC TRBV20-1 - - TRBJ1-2
CASRSTKSGQYTGELFF TGTGCCAGCAGAAGCACTAAAAGCGGGCAGTACACCGGGGAGCTGTTTTTT TRBV9 - - TRBJ2-2
CASSSPGQGTDTQYF TGTGCCAGCAGTTCTCCGGGACAGGGGACAGATACGCAGTATTTT TRBV27 TRBD1 once TRBJ2-3
CASSLGLAGTDTQYF TGTGCCAGCAGCTTGGGACTAGCGGGCACAGATACGCAGTATTTT TRBV7-3 TRBD2 - TRBJ2-3
CASSEGTGGVEKLFF TGTGCCAGCAGTGAAGGGACAGGGGGCGTTGAAAAACTGTTTTTT TRBV2 TRBD1 - TRBJ1-4
CASSLLGGAGFQYF TGTGCCAGCAGCCTCCTAGGTGGAGCGGGATTTCAGTACTTC TRBV7-2 TRBD2 few TRBJ2-7
CAWSWGDTQYF TGTGCCTGGAGTTGGGGAGATACGCAGTATTTT TRBV30 - few TRBJ2-3
CASRLPRQGSYEQYF TGTGCCAGCAGGCTCCCCAGGCAGGGGTCCTACGAGCAGTACTTC TRBV6-6 - - TRBJ2-7
CASSSSWGNSPLHF TGTGCCAGCAGCTCATCGTGGGGAAATTCACCCCTCCACTTT TRBV7-9 - - TRBJ1-6
CSADYNEQFF TGCAGCGCTGACTACAATGAGCAGTTCTTC TRBV29-1 - - TRBJ2-1
CSVDGVSTQETQYF TGCAGCGTTGACGGGGTGTCTACACAAGAGACCCAGTACTTC TRBV29-1 - - TRBJ2-5
CASSPKLREKDTNNEQFF TGTGCCAGCAGCCCTAAACTTCGGGAGAAAGATACGAACAATGAGCAGTTCTTC TRBV7-9 - - TRBJ2-1
CASSSVIVQETQYF TGTGCCAGCAGTTCAGTGATCGTACAAGAGACCCAGTACTTC TRBV2 - - TRBJ2-5
CASRHTAGQPQHF TGTGCCAGCAGACACACTGCAGGTCAGCCCCAGCATTTT TRBV6-5 - - TRBJ1-5
CASSNGPSTDTQYF TGTGCCAGCAGCAACGGACCTAGCACAGATACGCAGTATTTT TRBV5-8 - - TRBJ2-3
CAIRGQLSTGELFF TGTGCCATCAGGGGACAGCTAAGCACCGGGGAGCTGTTTTTT TRBV10-3 TRBD1 few TRBJ2-2
CASSFPRTGEGADTQYF TGTGCCAGCAGCTTCCCCCGGACAGGGGAGGGTGCAGATACGCAGTATTTT TRBV5-4 TRBD1 - TRBJ2-3
CASSPRSMHSMNTEAFF TGCGCCAGCAGCCCTAGGAGTATGCATTCTATGAACACTGAAGCTTTCTTT TRBV5-1 - few TRBJ1-1
CASSLDSRWSEQFF TGTGCCAGCAGCTTGGACTCCCGGTGGAGTGAGCAGTTCTTC TRBV11-2 - - TRBJ2-1
CAWSVDGSSYNEQFF TGTGCCTGGAGTGTAGACGGGAGCTCCTACAATGAGCAGTTCTTC TRBV30 - once TRBJ2-1
CASSQSAYNYNEQFF TGTGCCAGCAGCCAATCCGCTTACAATTACAATGAGCAGTTCTTC TRBV14 - - TRBJ2-1
CASSDIWGSDSPLHF TGTGCCAGCTCAGATATATGGGGTTCGGATTCACCCCTCCACTTT TRBV18 - - TRBJ1-6